Following are 7 T cell receptor beta chains from one sample sequenced in a study of cytomegalovirus exposure and HLA in healthy donors. PCR was performed using 60 Vbeta and 13 Jbeta primers. Generated by immunoSEQ multiplex PCR, the TCRdb table keeps only in-frame clones and is missing some. The sample lists some 120,000 clones; more than 70% were seen once. The sample comprised PBMCs. The receptor set was obtained from a man in his thirties or forties in good health and CMV-seronegative.

The chain couples TRBV30 to TRBJ2-7, with 7 nucleotides matching TRBD1. Germline trimming cut 5 bases from V and 5 bases from J; bases unmatched to any gene: 9. Germline CDR1 and CDR2: GTSNPN and SVGIG (reference sequence). This CDR3 comprises 13 residues. The CDR3 region has the DNA TGTGCCTGGGATACAGGGGTTTGGGACGAGCAGTACTTC. Amino acids: CAWDTGVWDEQYF.

In regard to this clone: This sample also contains other DNA sequences that code for the same CDR3. The chain links TRBV20-1 to TRBJ2-7; D not resolved. Germline V lookup: CDR1 DFQATT, CDR2 SNEGSKA (reference sequence). This CDR3 spans 11 amino acids. The V and J ends lost 3 bases and 7 bases respectively, with 10 bases between them. The DNA for the CDR3 is TGCAGTGCTAGTGGCAGTCGAGAGCAGTACTTC. Encoded protein: CSASGSREQYF.

J is TRBJ2-5 and V is TRBV5-1; D not resolved. The CDR3 length is 13 residues. Per the germline V gene, CDR1 is SGHRS and CDR2 is YFSETQ. Trimming removed 0 bases from V and 3 bases from J, with 6 bases in between. The CDR3 nucleotides are TGCGCCAGCAGCTTGGGCGGCAAAGAGACCCAGTACTTC. This translates into CASSLGGKETQYF.

This chain joins TRBV7-2 and TRBJ2-5; TRBD1 is a possible D gene (5 bases). Germline CDR1 is SGHTA and CDR2 is FQGNSA. The CDR3 contains 16 residues. V shed 1 base and J shed 1 base, with 13 bases lying between them. The CDR3 here is CASSLGLQEPQETQYF. The CDR3 DNA reads as TGTGCCAGCAGCTTAGGCTTACAGGAGCCCCAAGAGACCCAGTACTTC.

This sequence joins TRBV15 and TRBJ2-2; tentative D call: TRBD2 (5 bases). CDR3 length equals 17 residues. The ends were cut back, 3 bases at V and 7 bases at J, with 21 bases in the middle. Germline V gene data show CDR1 as LNHNV and CDR2 as YYDKDF (reference sequence). The CDR3: CATSSPQRQEAGGELFF. CDR3 sequence (DNA): TGTGCCACCAGCAGCCCACAAAGGCAGGAGGCTGGCGGGGAGCTGTTTTTT.

This clone was picked up a small number of times. The chain recombines TRBV18 with TRBJ2-7; 11 positions agree with TRBD2. Per the germline V gene, CDR1 is KGHSH and CDR2 is LQKENI. Unmatched junction bases numbered 7, after V lost 8 bases and J lost 1 base. The CDR3 consists of 15 residues. The CDR3 loop is CASQPLAGGSYEQYF. In DNA, the CDR3 is TGTGCCAGCCAACCCCTAGCGGGGGGTTCCTACGAGCAGTACTTC.

In regard to this clone: The junction departs from the called germline gene at one end, perhaps through a read error. CDR3 nucleotides: TGTTCCAGCAGCCCTGACAGGGGTCAGCCCCAGCATTTT. Translation gives CSSSPDRGQPQHF. The genes are TRBV7-9 and TRBJ1-5, with 8 nucleotides matching TRBD1. From germline, CDR1 is SEHNR and CDR2 FQNEAQ (reference sequence). This CDR3 comprises 13 residues.